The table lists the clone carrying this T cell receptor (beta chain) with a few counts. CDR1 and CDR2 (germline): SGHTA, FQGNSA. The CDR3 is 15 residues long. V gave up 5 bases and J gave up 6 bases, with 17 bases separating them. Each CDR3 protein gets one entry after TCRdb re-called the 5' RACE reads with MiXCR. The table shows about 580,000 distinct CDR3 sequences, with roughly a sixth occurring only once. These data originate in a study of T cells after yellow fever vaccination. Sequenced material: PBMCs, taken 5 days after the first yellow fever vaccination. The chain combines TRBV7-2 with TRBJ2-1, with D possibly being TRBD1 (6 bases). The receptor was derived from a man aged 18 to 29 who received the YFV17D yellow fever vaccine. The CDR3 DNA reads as TGTGCCAGCAGCCCGACCCGAACAGGGAGCAATGAGCAGTTCTTC. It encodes CASSPTRTGSNEQFF.